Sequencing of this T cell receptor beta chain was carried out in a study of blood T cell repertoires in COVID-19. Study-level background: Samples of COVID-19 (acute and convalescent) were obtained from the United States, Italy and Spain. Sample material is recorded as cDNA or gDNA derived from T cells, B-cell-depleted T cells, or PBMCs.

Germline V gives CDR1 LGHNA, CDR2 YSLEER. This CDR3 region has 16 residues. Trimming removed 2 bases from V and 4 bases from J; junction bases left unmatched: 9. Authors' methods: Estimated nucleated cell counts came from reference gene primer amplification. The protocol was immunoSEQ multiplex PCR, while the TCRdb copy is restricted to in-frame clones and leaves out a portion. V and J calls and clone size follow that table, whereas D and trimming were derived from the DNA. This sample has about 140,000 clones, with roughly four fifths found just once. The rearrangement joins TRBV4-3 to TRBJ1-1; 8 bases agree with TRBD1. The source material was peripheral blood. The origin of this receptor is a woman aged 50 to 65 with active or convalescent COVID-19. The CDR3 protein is CASSQSLRGLGTEAFF. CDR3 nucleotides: TGCGCCAGCAGCCAAAGCCTCAGGGGGCTGGGCACTGAAGCTTTCTTT.